The rows below give T cell receptor beta chains drawn from one sample of a study of cytomegalovirus exposure and HLA in healthy donors. Repertoires were generated with immunoSEQ multiplex PCR, while TCRdb's copy carries only in-frame clones and drops some. The data contain 150,000 to 160,000 clones, 85% of them singletons. Sequencing used PBMCs. The source of these receptors is a woman between 18 and 29 years old in good health and CMV-seronegative. The CDR3 runs from the conserved cysteine through the conserved F or W. The D gene is left open where the match is weak. The size field is filled for only some rows; it gives once, few, many or a size class.

j_call	v_call	clone_size	d_call	cdr3_aa	cdr3_nt
TRBJ2-7	TRBV18	once	TRBD2	CASSPPRLAVDYEQYF	TGTGCCAGCTCACCTCCTCGTCTAGCGGTTGACTACGAGCAGTACTTC
TRBJ2-3	TRBV9	.	.	CASSVGVSADTQYF	TGTGCCAGCAGCGTAGGAGTTAGCGCAGATACGCAGTATTTT
TRBJ1-6	TRBV5-1	.	.	CASSSNGDSPLHF	TGCGCCAGCAGCTCTAACGGGGATTCACCCCTCCACTTT
TRBJ2-2	TRBV7-6	.	TRBD2	CASSGGGLGELFF	TGTGCCAGCAGCGGGGGGGGACTCGGGGAGCTGTTTTTT
TRBJ1-4	TRBV29-1	.	.	CSFTGFGEKLFF	TGCAGCTTTACAGGGTTCGGTGAAAAACTGTTTTTT
TRBJ2-7	TRBV19	.	.	CASSILPGHSYEQYF	TGTGCCAGTAGTATCTTGCCGGGACACTCCTACGAGCAGTACTTC
TRBJ1-3	TRBV5-1	.	.	CASSSQGSGNTIYF	TGCGCCAGCAGCTCACAGGGCTCTGGAAACACCATATATTTT
TRBJ1-5	TRBV28	.	.	CASSLSGHGLPQHF	TGTGCCAGCAGTTTATCGGGACACGGTCTCCCCCAGCATTTT
TRBJ1-1	TRBV28	.	.	CASSPVVGGDEAFF	TGTGCCAGCAGTCCGGTCGTGGGGGGGGATGAAGCTTTCTTT
TRBJ2-2	TRBV6-4	few	TRBD1	CASSEGTGGGENTGELFF	TGTGCCAGCAGTGAAGGGACAGGAGGGGGCGAAAACACCGGGGAGCTGTTTTTT
TRBJ1-4	TRBV5-1	.	TRBD1	CASSLDGQGVNEKLFF	TGCGCCAGCAGCTTGGACGGACAGGGGGTTAATGAAAAACTGTTTTTT
TRBJ2-3	TRBV28	.	.	CASSLASDGADTQYF	TGTGCCAGCAGTTTAGCGAGCGATGGAGCAGATACGCAGTATTTT
TRBJ1-5	TRBV7-2	.	.	CASSLGAVNQPQHF	TGTGCCAGCAGCTTAGGGGCAGTTAATCAGCCCCAGCATTTT
TRBJ1-2	TRBV9	.	TRBD1	CASSVAARGRGYGYTF	TGTGCCAGCAGCGTAGCTGCCAGGGGGCGGGGCTATGGCTACACCTTC
TRBJ1-2	TRBV28	.	TRBD1	CASSLFGGTAYGYTF	TGTGCCAGCAGTTTATTTGGCGGGACAGCCTATGGCTACACCTTC
TRBJ1-3	TRBV5-1	.	TRBD1	CASSLGQGAIGNTIYF	TGCGCCAGCAGCTTGGGTCAGGGGGCGATTGGAAACACCATATATTTT
TRBJ2-3	TRBV28	.	TRBD2	CASRGGRRSTDTQYF	TGTGCCTCCCGGGGAGGGAGGAGGAGCACAGATACGCAGTATTTT
TRBJ1-3	TRBV18	.	TRBD1	CASSPGTVDSGNTIYF	TGTGCCAGCTCACCGGGGACAGTCGATTCTGGAAACACCATATATTTT
TRBJ2-1	TRBV11-2	once	TRBD1	CASSLLETGGVDEQFF	TGTGCCAGCAGCCTACTAGAGACAGGGGGCGTGGATGAGCAGTTCTTC
TRBJ1-1	TRBV28	.	.	CASSLTVTSTEAFF	TGTGCCAGCAGCCTGACAGTTACGAGTACTGAAGCTTTCTTT
TRBJ2-1	TRBV4-3	.	TRBD2	CASSQEFQRGYDEQFF	TGCGCCAGCAGCCAAGAGTTCCAGCGGGGTTACGATGAGCAGTTCTTC
TRBJ2-1	TRBV4-2	.	.	CASSRHNEQFF	TGTGCCAGCAGCCGGCACAATGAGCAGTTCTTC
TRBJ2-7	TRBV4-1	.	TRBD2	CASSRRSSGGRDRHEQYF	TGCGCCAGCAGCCGAAGATCCAGCGGGGGGCGGGACCGGCACGAGCAGTATTTC
TRBJ2-2	TRBV2	.	TRBD1	CASRVDRANTGELFF	TGTGCCAGCAGGGTGGACAGGGCGAACACCGGGGAGCTGTTTTTT
TRBJ2-5	TRBV28	.	TRBD2	CASKSGGPETQYF	TGTGCCAGCAAAAGCGGGGGGCCGGAGACCCAGTACTTC
TRBJ2-1	TRBV6-1	.	TRBD1	CASSEAVDRGNEQFF	TGTGCCAGCAGTGAAGCGGTCGACAGGGGCAATGAGCAGTTCTTC
TRBJ2-3	TRBV4-1	.	TRBD2	CASKRLAGEGGQYF	TGCGCCAGCAAGAGACTAGCGGGAGAGGGGGGGCAGTATTTT
TRBJ2-2	TRBV28	.	TRBD2	CASSLFSGGVGGGELFF	TGTGCCAGCAGTTTATTTTCGGGAGGGGTAGGAGGCGGGGAGCTGTTTTTT
TRBJ2-1	TRBV4-3	.	TRBD1	CASSQDSEGAQFF	TGCGCCAGCAGCCAAGATTCAGAGGGGGCGCAGTTCTTC
TRBJ2-7	TRBV4-1	.	TRBD2	CASSQPRTSGSSYEQYF	TGCGCCAGCAGCCAACCCAGGACTAGCGGGAGTTCCTACGAGCAGTACTTC
TRBJ1-3	TRBV6-5	.	.	CASTLLAGQGNTIYF	TGTGCCAGCACATTACTGGCAGGGCAAGGAAACACCATATATTTT
TRBJ2-1	TRBV4-2	.	TRBD2	CASSPQRTSGGYNEQFF	TGTGCCAGCAGCCCCCAAAGGACTAGCGGGGGGTACAATGAGCAGTTCTTC
TRBJ2-5	TRBV5-1	few	.	CASSPAHGEQETQYF	TGCGCCAGCAGCCCGGCCCACGGGGAACAAGAGACCCAGTACTTC
TRBJ1-2	TRBV27	once	.	CASSAGRYYGYTF	TGTGCCAGCAGCGCAGGGCGGTACTATGGCTACACCTTC
TRBJ2-5	TRBV27	.	.	CASSLVRGHHQETQYF	TGTGCCAGCAGTTTAGTAAGGGGACACCACCAAGAGACCCAGTACTTC
TRBJ2-3	TRBV6-6	few	TRBD2	CASSYPPGGGTDTQYF	TGTGCCAGCAGTTACCCACCCGGGGGGGGCACAGATACGCAGTATTTT
TRBJ2-5	TRBV6-5	.	TRBD2	CASKRTSGAQETQYF	TGTGCCAGCAAACGGACTAGCGGGGCACAAGAGACCCAGTACTTC
TRBJ2-2	TRBV6-1	.	TRBD2	CASSEGGAGELFF	TGTGCCAGCAGTGAGGGGGGGGCCGGGGAGCTGTTTTTT
TRBJ2-7	TRBV6-6	few	TRBD1	CASSGTGPYEQYF	TGTGCCAGCAGTGGGACAGGACCCTACGAGCAGTACTTC
TRBJ2-1	TRBV6-4	.	TRBD2	CASSDLGLAGGAQFF	TGTGCCAGCAGTGACTTGGGACTAGCGGGAGGGGCCCAGTTCTTC
TRBJ2-2	TRBV9	.	TRBD1	CASRAGQGITGELFF	TGTGCCAGCAGAGCGGGACAGGGGATCACCGGGGAGCTGTTTTTT
TRBJ1-5	TRBV28	.	TRBD1	CASSLGTGGRQPQHF	TGTGCCAGCAGTTTGGGGACAGGGGGCAGACAGCCCCAGCATTTT
TRBJ1-2	TRBV5-1	.	TRBD1	CASSLARGQGDYGYTF	TGCGCCAGCAGCTTGGCCCGGGGACAGGGGGACTATGGCTACACCTTC
TRBJ2-5	TRBV6-6	.	TRBD2	CASSLGGGHQATQYF	TGTGCCAGCAGTCTGGGGGGGGGTCACCAAGCCACCCAGTACTTC
TRBJ1-5	TRBV18	once	.	CASSSGKTGFLLFLYPQHF	TGTGCCAGCTCATCGGGAAAGACAGGATTTTTATTGTTTCTTTATCCCCAGCATTTT
TRBJ1-1	TRBV11-2	.	TRBD1	CASSGGTGWSTEAFF	TGTGCCAGCAGCGGGGGGACAGGGTGGTCGACTGAAGCTTTCTTT
TRBJ2-6	TRBV7-2	.	.	CASSSILGANVLTF	TGTGCCAGCAGCAGCATTCTTGGGGCCAACGTCCTGACTTTC
TRBJ2-7	TRBV13	.	.	CASSSHSEALYEQYF	TGTGCCAGCAGCTCCCACTCCGAGGCCCTCTACGAGCAGTACTTC
TRBJ2-7	TRBV7-9	.	.	CASSLDLPPYEQYF	TGTGCCAGCAGCTTAGATCTACCCCCCTACGAGCAGTACTTC
TRBJ2-1	TRBV30	.	.	CAWEPISRFNEQFF	TGTGCCTGGGAGCCCATAAGCCGGTTCAATGAGCAGTTCTTC
TRBJ1-1	TRBV28	.	TRBD1	CASSFYRGEGSATEAFF	TGTGCCAGCAGTTTCTACAGGGGGGAGGGTTCGGCCACTGAAGCTTTCTTT
TRBJ1-3	TRBV9	.	.	CASSARGSAQNSGNTIYF	TGTGCCAGCAGCGCCCGCGGATCGGCCCAGAACTCTGGAAACACCATATATTTT
TRBJ2-3	TRBV7-2	.	TRBD2	CASSLAGLAGGDTQYF	TGTGCCAGCAGCTTAGCGGGCCTAGCGGGGGGGGATACGCAGTATTTT
TRBJ1-1	TRBV28	.	.	CASSPTSTEAFF	TGTGCCAGCAGCCCGACTAGCACTGAAGCTTTCTTT